What follows describes a single T cell receptor (beta chain). Method: immunoSEQ multiplex PCR; TCRdb's copy keeps in-frame clones and lacks some. The sample lists more than 12,000 clones; 75% to 90% were seen once. This sample was taken from a study of T cell repertoires and Cas9 in healthy adults. The CDR3 length is 15 residues. The V gene's germline CDR1 is MNHNY and CDR2 SVGAGI (reference sequence). V gave up 3 bases and J gave up 2 bases, with 11 bases separating them. The chain employs TRBV6-6 and TRBJ2-4; D may be TRBD2 (5 bases). The material sequenced was Tregs (CD4+, CD25+, CD127-, CD137-, CD154-) from PBMCs; culture status not recorded. The TCR originated in a human donor in good health. The CDR3 loop reads CASSYSLGTKNIQYF. CDR3 DNA sequence: TGTGCCAGCAGTTATTCGCTCGGGACCAAAAACATTCAGTACTTC.